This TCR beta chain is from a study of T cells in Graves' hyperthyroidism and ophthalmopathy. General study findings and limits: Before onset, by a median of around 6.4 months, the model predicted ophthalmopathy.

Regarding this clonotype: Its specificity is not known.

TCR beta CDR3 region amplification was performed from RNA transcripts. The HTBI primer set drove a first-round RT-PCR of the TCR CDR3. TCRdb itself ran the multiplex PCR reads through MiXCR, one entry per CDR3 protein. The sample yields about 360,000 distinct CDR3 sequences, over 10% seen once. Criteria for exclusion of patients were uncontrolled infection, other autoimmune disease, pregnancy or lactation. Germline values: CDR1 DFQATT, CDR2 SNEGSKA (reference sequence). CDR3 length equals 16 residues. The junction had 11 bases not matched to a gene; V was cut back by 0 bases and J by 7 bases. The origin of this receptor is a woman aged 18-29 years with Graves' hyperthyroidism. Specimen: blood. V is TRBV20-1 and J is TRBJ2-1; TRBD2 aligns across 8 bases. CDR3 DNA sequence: TGCAGTGCTAGAGATTTCGCGCGGGGGGTAAGGAATGAGCAGTTCTTC. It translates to CSARDFARGVRNEQFF.